This record covers a single TCR beta chain. Antigen unknown. This entry is derived from a study of cytomegalovirus exposure and HLA in healthy donors. General study results and limits: Researchers catalogued approximately 160 TCR beta chains as cytomegalovirus-associated. Presence/absence analysis assumed near-uniform sequencing depth across donors.

The study sampled nominally healthy donors, though unrecorded immune exposures were likely. This CDR3 region has 14 residues. Germline assignment: CDR1 MNHNS and CDR2 SASEGT. V lost 7 bases, J lost 0 bases, and 10 bases lay in between. The PCR employed 60 Vbeta primers together with 13 Jbeta primers. Only in-frame clones appear in the TCRdb table, and some are missing; sequencing was by immunoSEQ multiplex PCR. The sample lists fewer than 200,000 clones, roughly 70% occurring once. The sequencing input was PBMCs. This sequence joins TRBV6-1 and TRBJ1-5; the D is unclear. The TCR sequence derives from a woman between 50 and 59 years old in good health and CMV-seropositive. The CDR3 loop is CASTGKLSNQPQHF. The DNA of the CDR3 is TGTGCCAGCACGGGGAAACTTAGCAATCAGCCCCAGCATTTT.